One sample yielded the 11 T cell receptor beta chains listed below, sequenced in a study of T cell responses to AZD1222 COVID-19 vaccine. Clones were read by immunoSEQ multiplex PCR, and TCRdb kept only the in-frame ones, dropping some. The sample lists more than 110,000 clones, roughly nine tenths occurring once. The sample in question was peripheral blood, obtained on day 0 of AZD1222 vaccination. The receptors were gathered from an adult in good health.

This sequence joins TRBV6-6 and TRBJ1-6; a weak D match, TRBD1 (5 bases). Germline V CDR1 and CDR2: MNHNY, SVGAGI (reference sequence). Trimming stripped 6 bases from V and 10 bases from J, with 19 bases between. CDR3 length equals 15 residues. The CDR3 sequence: CASRPAIGDGSPLHF. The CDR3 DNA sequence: TGTGCCAGCAGGCCAGCGATAGGGGATGGGTCACCCCTCCACTTT.

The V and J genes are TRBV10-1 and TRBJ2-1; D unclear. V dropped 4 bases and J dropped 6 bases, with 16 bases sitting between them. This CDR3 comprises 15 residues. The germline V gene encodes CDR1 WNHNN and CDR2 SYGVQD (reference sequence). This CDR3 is CASSAHGRPSNEQFF. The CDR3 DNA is TGCGCCAGCAGTGCCCACGGGCGGCCCTCCAATGAGCAGTTCTTC.

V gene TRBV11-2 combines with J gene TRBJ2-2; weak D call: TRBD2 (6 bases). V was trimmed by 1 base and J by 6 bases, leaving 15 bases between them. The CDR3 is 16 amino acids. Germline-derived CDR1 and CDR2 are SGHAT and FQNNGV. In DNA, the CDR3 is TGTGCCAGCAGCTTAGGTTGGGGTTCGGGGGCCGGGGAGCTGTTTTTT. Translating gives CASSLGWGSGAGELFF.

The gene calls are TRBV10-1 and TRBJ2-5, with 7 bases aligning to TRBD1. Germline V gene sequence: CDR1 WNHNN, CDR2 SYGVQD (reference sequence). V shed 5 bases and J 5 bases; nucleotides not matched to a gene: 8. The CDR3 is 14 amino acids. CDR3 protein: CASSTTGAGETQYF. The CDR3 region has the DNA TGCGCCAGCAGTACCACAGGGGCTGGTGAGACCCAGTACTTC.

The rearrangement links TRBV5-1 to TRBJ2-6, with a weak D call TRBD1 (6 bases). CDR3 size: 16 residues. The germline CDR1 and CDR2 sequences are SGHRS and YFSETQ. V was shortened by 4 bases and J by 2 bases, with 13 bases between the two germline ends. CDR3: CASSPTGNTGANVLTF. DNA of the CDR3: TGCGCCAGCAGCCCCACAGGGAATACTGGGGCCAACGTCCTGACTTTC.

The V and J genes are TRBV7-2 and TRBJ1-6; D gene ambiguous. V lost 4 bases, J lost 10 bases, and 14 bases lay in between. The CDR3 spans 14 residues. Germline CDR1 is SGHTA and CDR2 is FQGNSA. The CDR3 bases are TGTGCCAGCAGCTCGGGCCAGCCGGGGTCACCCCTCCACTTT. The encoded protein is CASSSGQPGSPLHF. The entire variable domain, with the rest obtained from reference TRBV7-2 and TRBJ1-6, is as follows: GAGVSQSPSNKVTEKGKDVELRCDPISGHTALYWYRQSLGQGLEFLIYFQGNSAPDKSGLPSDRFSAERTGGSVSTLTIQRTQQEDSAVYLCASSSGQPGSPLHFGNGTRLTVT.

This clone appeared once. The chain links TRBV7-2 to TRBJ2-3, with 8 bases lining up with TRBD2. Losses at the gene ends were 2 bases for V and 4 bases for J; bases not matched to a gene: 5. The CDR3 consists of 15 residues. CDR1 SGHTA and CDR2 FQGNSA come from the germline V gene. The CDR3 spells CASSLNGRAPDTQYF. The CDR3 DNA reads TGTGCCAGCAGCTTAAACGGGAGGGCCCCAGATACGCAGTATTTT.

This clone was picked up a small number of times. The CDR3 nucleotides read TGTGCCAGCGGGACAAACAATCAGCCCCAGCATTTT. This codes for CASGTNNQPQHF. The rearrangement joins TRBV28 to TRBJ1-5, with D tentatively TRBD1 (6 bases). Germline CDR1 and CDR2: MDHEN and SYDVKM. This CDR3 is built from 12 residues. V lost 8 bases to trimming and J lost 3 bases, with 8 bases between them.

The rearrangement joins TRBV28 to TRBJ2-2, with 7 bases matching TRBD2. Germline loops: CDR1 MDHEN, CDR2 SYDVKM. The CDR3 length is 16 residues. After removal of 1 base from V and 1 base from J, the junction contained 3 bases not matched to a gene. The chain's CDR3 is CASSLSWGGNTGELFF. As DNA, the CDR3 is TGTGCCAGCAGTTTATCTTGGGGGGGGAACACCGGGGAGCTGTTTTTT.

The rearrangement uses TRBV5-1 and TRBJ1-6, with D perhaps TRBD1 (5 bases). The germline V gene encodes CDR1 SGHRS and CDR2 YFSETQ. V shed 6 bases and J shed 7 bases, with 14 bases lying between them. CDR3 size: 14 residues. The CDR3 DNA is TGCGCCAGCACCCCAACCGGGGCCAATTCACCCCTCCACTTT. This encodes CASTPTGANSPLHF.

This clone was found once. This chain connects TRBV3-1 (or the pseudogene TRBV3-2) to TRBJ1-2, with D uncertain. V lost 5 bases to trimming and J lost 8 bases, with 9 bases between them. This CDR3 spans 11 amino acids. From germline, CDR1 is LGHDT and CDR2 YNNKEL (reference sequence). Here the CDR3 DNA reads TGTGCCAGCAGCGATCTATTCGGCTACACCTTC. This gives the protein CASSDLFGYTF.